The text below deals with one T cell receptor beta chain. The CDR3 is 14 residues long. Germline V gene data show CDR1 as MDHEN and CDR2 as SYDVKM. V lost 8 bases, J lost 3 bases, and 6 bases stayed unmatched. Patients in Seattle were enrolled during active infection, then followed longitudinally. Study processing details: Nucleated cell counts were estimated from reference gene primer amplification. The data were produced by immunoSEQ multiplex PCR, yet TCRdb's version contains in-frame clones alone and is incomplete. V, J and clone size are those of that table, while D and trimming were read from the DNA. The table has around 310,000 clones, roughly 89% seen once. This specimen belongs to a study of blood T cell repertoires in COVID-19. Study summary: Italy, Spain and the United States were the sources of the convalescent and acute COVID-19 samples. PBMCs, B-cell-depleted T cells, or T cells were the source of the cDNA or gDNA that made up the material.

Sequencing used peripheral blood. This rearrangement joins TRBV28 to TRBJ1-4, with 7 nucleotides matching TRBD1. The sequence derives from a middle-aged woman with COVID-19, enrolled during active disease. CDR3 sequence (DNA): TGTGCCAGCGGCAGGGGGGTTGCTAATGAAAAACTGTTTTTT. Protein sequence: CASGRGVANEKLFF.